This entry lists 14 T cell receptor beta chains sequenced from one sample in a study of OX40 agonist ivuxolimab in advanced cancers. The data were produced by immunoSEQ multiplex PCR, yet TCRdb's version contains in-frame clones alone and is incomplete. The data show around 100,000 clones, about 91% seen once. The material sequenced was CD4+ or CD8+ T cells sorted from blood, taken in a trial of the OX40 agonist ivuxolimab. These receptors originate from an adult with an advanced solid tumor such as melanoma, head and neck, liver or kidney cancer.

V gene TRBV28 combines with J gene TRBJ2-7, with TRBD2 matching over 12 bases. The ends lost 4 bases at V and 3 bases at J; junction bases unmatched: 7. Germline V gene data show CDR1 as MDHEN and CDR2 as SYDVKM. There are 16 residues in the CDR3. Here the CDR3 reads CASSSILAGGHYEQYF. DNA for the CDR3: TGTGCCAGCAGTTCTATACTAGCGGGAGGCCACTACGAGCAGTACTTC. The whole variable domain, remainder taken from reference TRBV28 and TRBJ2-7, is DVKVTQSSRYLVKRTGEKVFLECVQDMDHENMFWYRQDPGLGLRLIYFSYDVKMKEKGDIPEGYSVSREKKERFSLILESASTNQTSMYLCASSSILAGGHYEQYFGPGTRLTVT.

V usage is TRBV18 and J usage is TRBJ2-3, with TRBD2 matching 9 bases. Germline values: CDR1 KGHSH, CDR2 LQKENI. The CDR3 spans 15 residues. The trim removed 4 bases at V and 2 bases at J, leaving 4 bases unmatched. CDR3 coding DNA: TGTGCCAGCTCACTTAGCGGGAGTTTCACAGATACGCAGTATTTT. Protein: CASSLSGSFTDTQYF.

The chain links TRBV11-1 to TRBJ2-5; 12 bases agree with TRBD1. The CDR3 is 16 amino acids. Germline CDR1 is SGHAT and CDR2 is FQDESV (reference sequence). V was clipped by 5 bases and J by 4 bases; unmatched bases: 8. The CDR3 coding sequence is TGTGCCAGCAGCGACCGGGACAGGGGGCTTCTAGAGACCCAGTACTTC. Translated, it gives CASSDRDRGLLETQYF.

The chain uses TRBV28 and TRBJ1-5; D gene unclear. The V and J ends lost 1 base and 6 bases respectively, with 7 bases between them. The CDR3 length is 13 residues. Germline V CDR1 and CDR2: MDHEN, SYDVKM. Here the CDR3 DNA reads TGTGCCAGCAGTTTATTAAGGGCTCAGCCCCAGCATTTT. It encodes CASSLLRAQPQHF.

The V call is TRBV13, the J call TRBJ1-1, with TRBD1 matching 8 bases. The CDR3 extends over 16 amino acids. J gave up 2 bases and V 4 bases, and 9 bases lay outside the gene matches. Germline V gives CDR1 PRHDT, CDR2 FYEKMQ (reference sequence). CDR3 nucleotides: TGTGCCAGCAGCTCAGGACAGGGAAGGCGTAACACTGAAGCTTTCTTT. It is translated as CASSSGQGRRNTEAFF. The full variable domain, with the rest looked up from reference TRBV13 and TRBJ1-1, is AAGVIQSPRHLIKEKRETATLKCYPIPRHDTVYWYQQGPGQDPQFLISFYEKMQSDKGSIPDRFSAQQFSDYHSELNMSSLELGDSALYFCASSSGQGRRNTEAFFGQGTRLTVV.

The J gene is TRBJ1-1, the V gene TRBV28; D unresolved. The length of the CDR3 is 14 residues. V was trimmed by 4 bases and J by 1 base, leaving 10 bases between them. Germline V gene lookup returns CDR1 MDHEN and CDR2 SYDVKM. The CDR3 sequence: CASSYPGWNTEAFF. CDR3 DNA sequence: TGTGCCAGCAGTTACCCGGGATGGAACACTGAAGCTTTCTTT.

The CDR3 sequence: CASSVRGKSSYNEQFF. As DNA, the CDR3 is TGTGCCAGTAGTGTTCGGGGCAAGAGCTCCTACAATGAGCAGTTCTTC. This chain joins TRBV19 and TRBJ2-1; possibly TRBD1 or TRBD2 for D (5 bases each). The CDR3 has 16 amino acids. The ends were cut back, 5 bases at V and 0 bases at J, with 14 bases in the middle. In germline, CDR1 is LNHDA, CDR2 SQIVND (reference sequence).

CDR3 residues: CASSLEVSMTWHGYTF. In DNA, the CDR3 is TGCGCCAGCAGCTTGGAGGTCTCGATGACATGGCATGGCTACACCTTC. This chain links TRBV5-1 with TRBJ1-2; D not certain. Trimming stripped 0 bases from V and 6 bases from J, with 18 bases between. Germline V gene lookup returns CDR1 SGHRS and CDR2 YFSETQ. This CDR3 has 16 residues.

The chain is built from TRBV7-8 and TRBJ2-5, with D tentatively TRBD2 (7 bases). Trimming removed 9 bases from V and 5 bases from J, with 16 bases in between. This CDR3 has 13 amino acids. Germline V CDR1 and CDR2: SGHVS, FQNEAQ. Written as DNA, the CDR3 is TGTGCCAGTTCCCGGGGGGCCAGGGAGACCCAGTACTTC. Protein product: CASSRGARETQYF.

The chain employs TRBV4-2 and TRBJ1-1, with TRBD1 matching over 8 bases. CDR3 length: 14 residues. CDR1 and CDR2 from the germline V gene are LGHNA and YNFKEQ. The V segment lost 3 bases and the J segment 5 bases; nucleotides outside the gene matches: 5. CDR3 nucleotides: TGTGCCAGCAGCCAGACCGACAGGGGAACTGAAGCTTTCTTT. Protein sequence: CASSQTDRGTEAFF.

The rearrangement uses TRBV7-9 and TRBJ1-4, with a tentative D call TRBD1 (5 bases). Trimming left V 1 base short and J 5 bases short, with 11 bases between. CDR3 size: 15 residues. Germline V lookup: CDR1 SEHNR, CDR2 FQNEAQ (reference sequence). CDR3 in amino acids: CASSLGTKLNEKLFF. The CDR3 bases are TGTGCCAGCAGCTTAGGGACAAAACTAAATGAAAAACTGTTTTTT.

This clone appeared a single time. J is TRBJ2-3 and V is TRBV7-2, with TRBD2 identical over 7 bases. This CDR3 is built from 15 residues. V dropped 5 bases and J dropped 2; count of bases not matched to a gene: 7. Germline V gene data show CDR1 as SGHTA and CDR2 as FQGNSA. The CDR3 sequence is CASSQGGPSTDTQYF. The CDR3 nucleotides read TGTGCCAGCAGCCAGGGAGGGCCTTCCACAGATACGCAGTATTTT.

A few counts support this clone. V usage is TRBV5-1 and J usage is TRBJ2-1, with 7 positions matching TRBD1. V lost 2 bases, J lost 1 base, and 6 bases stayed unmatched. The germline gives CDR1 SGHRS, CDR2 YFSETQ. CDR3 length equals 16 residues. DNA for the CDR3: TGCGCCAGCAGCTTAACAGGGGTTTTTTCCTACAATGAGCAGTTCTTC. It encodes CASSLTGVFSYNEQFF.

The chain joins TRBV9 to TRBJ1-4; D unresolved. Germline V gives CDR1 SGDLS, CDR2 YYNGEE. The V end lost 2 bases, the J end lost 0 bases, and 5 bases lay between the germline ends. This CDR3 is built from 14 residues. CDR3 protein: CASSVGTTNEKLFF. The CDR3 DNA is TGTGCCAGCAGCGTCGGGACAACTAATGAAAAACTGTTTTTT. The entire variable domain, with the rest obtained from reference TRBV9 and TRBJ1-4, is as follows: DSGVTQTPKHLITATGQRVTLRCSPRSGDLSVYWYQQSLDQGLQFLIQYYNGEERAKGNILERFSAQQFPDLHSELNLSSLELGDSALYFCASSVGTTNEKLFFGSGTQLSVL.